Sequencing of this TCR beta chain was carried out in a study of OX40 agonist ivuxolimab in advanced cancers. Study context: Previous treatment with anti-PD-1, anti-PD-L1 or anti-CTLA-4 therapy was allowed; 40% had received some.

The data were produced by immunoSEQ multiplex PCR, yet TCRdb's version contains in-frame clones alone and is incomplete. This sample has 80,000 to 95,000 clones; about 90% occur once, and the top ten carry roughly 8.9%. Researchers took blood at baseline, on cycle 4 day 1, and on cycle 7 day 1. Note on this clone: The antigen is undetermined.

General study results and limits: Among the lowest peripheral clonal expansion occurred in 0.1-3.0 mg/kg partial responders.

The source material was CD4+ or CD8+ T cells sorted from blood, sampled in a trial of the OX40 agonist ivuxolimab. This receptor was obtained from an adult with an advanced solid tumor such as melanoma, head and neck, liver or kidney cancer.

CDR3 nucleotide sequence: TGTGCCAGCAGTCCACAGGTTAGAGGGAACCTAAACACCATATATTTT. Translated, it gives CASSPQVRGNLNTIYF. The V gene is TRBV28, the J gene TRBJ1-3; weak D call: TRBD1 (5 bases). Trimming took off 5 bases at V and 6 bases at J, with 20 bases between the two ends. The CDR3 contains 16 residues. Per germline, CDR1 MDHEN and CDR2 SYDVKM.